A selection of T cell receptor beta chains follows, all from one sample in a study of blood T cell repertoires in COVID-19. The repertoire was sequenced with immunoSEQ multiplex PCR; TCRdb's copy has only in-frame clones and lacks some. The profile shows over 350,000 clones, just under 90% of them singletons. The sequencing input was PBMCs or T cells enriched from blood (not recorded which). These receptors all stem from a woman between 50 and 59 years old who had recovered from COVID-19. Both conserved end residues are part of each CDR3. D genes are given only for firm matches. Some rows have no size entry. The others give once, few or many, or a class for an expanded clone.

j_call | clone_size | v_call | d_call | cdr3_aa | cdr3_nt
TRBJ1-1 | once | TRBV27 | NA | CASSFFQGNTEAFF | TGTGCCAGCAGTTTTTTTCAGGGGAACACTGAAGCTTTCTTT
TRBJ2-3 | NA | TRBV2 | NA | CASRPTSSGTQYF | TGTGCCAGCAGGCCCACTAGCAGCGGTACGCAGTATTTT
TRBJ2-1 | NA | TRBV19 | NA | CASTRVAGSLSYNEQFF | TGTGCCAGTACCCGGGTTGCGGGGAGCCTCTCCTACAATGAGCAGTTCTTC
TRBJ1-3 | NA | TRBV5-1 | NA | CASSFEENTIYF | TGCGCCAGCAGCTTTGAGGAAAACACCATATATTTT
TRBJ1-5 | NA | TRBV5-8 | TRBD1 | CASSFGTVSNQPQHF | TGTGCCAGCAGCTTCGGGACAGTGAGCAATCAGCCCCAGCATTTT
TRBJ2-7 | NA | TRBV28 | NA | CASNPNRIAKYEQYF | TGTGCCAGCAATCCTAACAGGATTGCGAAATACGAGCAGTACTTC
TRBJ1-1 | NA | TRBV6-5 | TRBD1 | CASSTTGQGRTEAFF | TGTGCCAGCAGTACCACGGGACAGGGACGCACTGAAGCTTTCTTT
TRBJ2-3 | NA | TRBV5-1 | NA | CASSLEAEYTDTQYF | TGCGCCAGCAGCTTGGAAGCGGAGTACACAGATACGCAGTATTTT
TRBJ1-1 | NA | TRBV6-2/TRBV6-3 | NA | CASSQKRQKNTEAFF | TGTGCCAGCAGTCAAAAGAGACAGAAGAACACTGAAGCTTTCTTT
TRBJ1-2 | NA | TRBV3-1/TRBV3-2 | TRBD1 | CASSQGQGYGYTF | TGTGCCAGCAGCCAGGGACAGGGCTATGGCTACACCTTC
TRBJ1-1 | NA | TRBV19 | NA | CASSMGSANTEAFF | TGTGCCAGTAGTATGGGCAGTGCGAACACTGAAGCTTTCTTT
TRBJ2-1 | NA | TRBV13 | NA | CASSLGGQNEQFF | TGTGCCAGCAGCTTAGGCGGACAGAACGAGCAGTTCTTC
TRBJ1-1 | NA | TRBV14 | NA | CASSPYQGWNTEAFF | TGTGCCAGCAGCCCCTACCAGGGATGGAACACTGAAGCTTTCTTT
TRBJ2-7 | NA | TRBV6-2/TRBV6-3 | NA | CASSLMRARSYEQYF | TGTGCCAGCAGTTTAATGAGGGCTCGGTCCTACGAGCAGTACTTC
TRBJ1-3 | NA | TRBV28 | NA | CASSFRLGPGPGNTIYF | TGTGCCAGCAGTTTCCGGTTGGGGCCAGGACCTGGAAACACCATATATTTT
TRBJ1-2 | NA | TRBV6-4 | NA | CASSDPAGSRHGYTF | TGTGCCAGCAGTGACCCTGCGGGATCCAGACATGGCTACACCTTC
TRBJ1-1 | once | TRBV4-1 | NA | CASSQELRGTEAFF | TGCGCCAGCAGCCAAGAGCTAAGGGGGACTGAAGCTTTCTTT
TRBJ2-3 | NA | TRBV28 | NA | CASSVGAAGTDTQYF | TGTGCCAGCAGTGTTGGAGCGGCCGGCACAGATACGCAGTATTTT
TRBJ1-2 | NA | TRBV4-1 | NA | CASSQEGQIPTGYTF | TGCGCCAGCAGCCAAGAGGGGCAGATCCCAACTGGCTACACCTTC
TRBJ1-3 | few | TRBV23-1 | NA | CASSPGTNACGNTIYF | TGCGCCAGCAGCCCCGGGACAAATGCCTGTGGAAACACCATATATTTT
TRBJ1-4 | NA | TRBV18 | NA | CASSPMGQENEKLFF | TGTGCCAGCTCACCAATGGGACAAGAAAATGAAAAACTGTTTTTT
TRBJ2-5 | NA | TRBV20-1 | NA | CSAGPGETQYF | TGCAGTGCAGGCCCGGGGGAGACCCAGTACTTC
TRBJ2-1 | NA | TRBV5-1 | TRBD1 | CASSVTGSSYNEQFF | TGCGCCAGCAGCGTGACAGGGAGCTCCTACAATGAGCAGTTCTTC
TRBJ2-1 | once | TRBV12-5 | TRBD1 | CASGTMGGQGHNEQFF | TGTGCTAGTGGGACTATGGGGGGACAGGGCCACAATGAGCAGTTCTTC
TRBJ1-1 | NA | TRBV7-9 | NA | CASSLPGMTEAFF | TGTGCCAGCAGCTTACCAGGGATGACTGAAGCTTTCTTT
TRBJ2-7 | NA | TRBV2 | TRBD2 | CASKVSGVTYEQYF | TGTGCCAGCAAGGTCAGCGGGGTAACCTACGAGCAGTACTTC
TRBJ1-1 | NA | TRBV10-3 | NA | CATREPGLTNTEAFF | TGTGCCACCCGAGAACCCGGACTGACGAACACTGAAGCTTTCTTT
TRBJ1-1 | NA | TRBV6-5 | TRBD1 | CASSRDRVDTEAFF | TGTGCCAGCAGTCGGGACAGGGTAGATACTGAAGCTTTCTTT
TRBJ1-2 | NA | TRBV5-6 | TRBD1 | CASTRDRANYGYTF | TGTGCCAGCACCCGGGACAGAGCTAACTATGGCTACACCTTC
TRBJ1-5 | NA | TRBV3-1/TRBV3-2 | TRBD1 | CASSHGGQGAASVQPQHF | TGTGCCAGCAGCCACGGGGGACAGGGGGCGGCATCGGTTCAGCCCCAGCATTTT
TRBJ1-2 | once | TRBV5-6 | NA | CASSLAGRPSYGYTF | TGTGCCAGCAGCTTGGCGGGGAGGCCCAGCTATGGCTACACCTTC
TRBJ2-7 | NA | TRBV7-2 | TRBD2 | CASSLSGGDYEQYF | TGTGCCAGCAGCCTAAGCGGGGGGGACTACGAGCAGTACTTC
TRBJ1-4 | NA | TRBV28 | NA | CASSFRDSREKLFF | TGTGCCAGCAGTTTCAGGGATTCTCGTGAAAAACTGTTTTTT
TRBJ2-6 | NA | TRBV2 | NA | CAIKTTGQGAAGANVLTF | TGTGCCATAAAAACGACGGGACAAGGTGCTGCTGGGGCCAACGTCCTGACTTTC
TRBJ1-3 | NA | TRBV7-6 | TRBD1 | CASSFGTDSGNTIYF | TGTGCCAGCAGCTTCGGGACAGACTCTGGAAACACCATATATTTT
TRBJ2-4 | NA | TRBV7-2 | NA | CASSFRGGNTGVQNIQYF | TGTGCCAGCAGCTTTCGAGGCGGGAACACAGGGGTCCAAAACATTCAGTACTTC
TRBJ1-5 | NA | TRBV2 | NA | CASSFLGELLLPQHF | TGTGCCAGCAGCTTTCTTGGGGAGTTACTTTTGCCCCAGCATTTT
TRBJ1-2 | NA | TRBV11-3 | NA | CASSPDSSSYGYTF | TGTGCCAGCAGCCCAGACAGTTCTTCCTATGGCTACACCTTC
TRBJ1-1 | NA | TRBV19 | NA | CASSISPLNTEAFF | TGTGCCAGTAGTATTTCCCCCTTGAACACTGAAGCTTTCTTT
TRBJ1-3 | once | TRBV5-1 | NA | CASSSAGGSGNTIYF | TGCGCCAGCAGCTCGGCCGGGGGTAGTGGAAACACCATATATTTT
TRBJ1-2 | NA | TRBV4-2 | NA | CASSQHDSLGGYTF | TGTGCCAGCAGCCAACACGACAGTCTAGGAGGCTACACCTTC
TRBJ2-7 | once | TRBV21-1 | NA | CATKPGTFAHEQYF | TGTGCCACCAAACCTGGGACTTTTGCCCACGAGCAGTACTTC
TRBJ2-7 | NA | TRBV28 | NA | CASSSPTVSRYEQYF | TGTGCCAGCAGTTCCCCAACAGTATCCCGCTACGAGCAGTACTTC
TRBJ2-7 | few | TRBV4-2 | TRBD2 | CASSQGLGGYEQYF | TGTGCCAGCAGCCAAGGGTTGGGGGGGTACGAGCAGTACTTC
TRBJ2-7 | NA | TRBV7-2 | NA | CASSLRGSYEQYF | TGTGCCAGCAGCTTACGGGGATCCTACGAGCAGTACTTC
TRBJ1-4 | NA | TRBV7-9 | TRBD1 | CASDRTGPNEKLFF | TGTGCCAGCGACCGGACAGGGCCTAATGAAAAACTGTTTTTT
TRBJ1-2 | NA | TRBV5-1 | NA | CASSPGLSYGYTF | TGCGCCAGCAGCCCGGGACTGAGCTATGGCTACACCTTC
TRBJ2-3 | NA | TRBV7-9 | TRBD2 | CASNLPGLAPSDTQYF | TGTGCCAGCAACCTGCCGGGACTAGCGCCATCAGATACGCAGTATTTT
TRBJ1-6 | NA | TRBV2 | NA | CASSEAGARASYNSPLHF | TGTGCCAGCAGTGAAGCTGGGGCCAGGGCGTCCTATAATTCACCCCTCCACTTT
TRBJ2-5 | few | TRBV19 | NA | CASSIGERTNQETQYF | TGTGCCAGTAGTATCGGTGAGAGGACTAACCAAGAGACCCAGTACTTC